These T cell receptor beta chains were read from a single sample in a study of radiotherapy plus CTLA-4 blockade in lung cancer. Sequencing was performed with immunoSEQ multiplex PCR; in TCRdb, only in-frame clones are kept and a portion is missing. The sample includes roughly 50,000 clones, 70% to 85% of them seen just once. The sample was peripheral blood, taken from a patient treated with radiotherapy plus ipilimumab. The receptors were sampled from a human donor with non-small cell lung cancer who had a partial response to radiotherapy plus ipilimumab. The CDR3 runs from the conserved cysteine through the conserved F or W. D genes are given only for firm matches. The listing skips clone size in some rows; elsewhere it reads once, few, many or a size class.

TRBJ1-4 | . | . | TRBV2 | CASSELGSGKLFF | TGTGCCAGCAGTGAGTTGGGAAGCGGAAAACTGTTTTTT
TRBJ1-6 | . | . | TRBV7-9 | CASSPRDPRSPLHF | TGTGCCAGCAGCCCCCGGGATCCGCGGTCACCCCTCCACTTT
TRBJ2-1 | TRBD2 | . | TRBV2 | CASTSTSGGYKYNEQFF | TGTGCCAGCACCTCGACTAGCGGGGGCTACAAATACAATGAGCAGTTCTTC
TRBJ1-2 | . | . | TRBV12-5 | CASGQQGLGGYTF | TGTGCTAGTGGACAACAGGGTTTGGGTGGCTACACCTTC
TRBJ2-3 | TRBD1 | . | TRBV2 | CASSEQGTKSTDTQYF | TGTGCCAGCAGCGAACAGGGGACCAAAAGCACAGATACGCAGTATTTT
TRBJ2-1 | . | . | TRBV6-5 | CASQLMGNSGNEQFF | TGTGCCAGTCAGTTAATGGGGAATTCGGGGAATGAGCAGTTCTTC
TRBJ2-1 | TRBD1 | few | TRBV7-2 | CASSPSGDRVYNEQFF | TGTGCCAGCAGCCCCAGCGGGGACAGGGTGTACAATGAGCAGTTCTTC
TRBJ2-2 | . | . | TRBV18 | CASSRGQNTGELFF | TGTGCCAGCTCACGGGGACAGAACACCGGGGAGCTGTTTTTT
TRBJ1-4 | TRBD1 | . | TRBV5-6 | CASSLAGDRVQEKLFF | TGTGCCAGCAGCTTGGCGGGGGACAGGGTTCAGGAAAAACTGTTTTTT
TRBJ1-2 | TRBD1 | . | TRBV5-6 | CASSPLTGGYGGYTF | TGTGCCAGCAGCCCGCTGACAGGGGGCTACGGTGGCTACACCTTC
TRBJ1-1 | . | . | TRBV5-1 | CASSPGPLEDTEAFF | TGCGCCAGCAGCCCCGGCCCCTTGGAGGACACTGAAGCTTTCTTT
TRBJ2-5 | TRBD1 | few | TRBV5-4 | CASSGDRGRRETQYF | TGTGCCAGCAGCGGGGACAGGGGGCGCCGTGAGACCCAGTACTTC
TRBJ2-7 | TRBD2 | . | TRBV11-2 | CASSSTSGAPYEQYF | TGTGCCAGCAGCTCGACTAGCGGGGCACCCTACGAGCAGTACTTC
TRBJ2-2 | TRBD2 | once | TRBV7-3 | CASSLDPFSGSRGLFF | TGTGCCAGCAGCTTAGATCCCTTTAGCGGGAGTAGAGGGCTGTTTTTT
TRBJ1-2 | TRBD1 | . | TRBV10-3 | CAISAAGQGAVF | TGTGCCATCAGTGCCGCAGGACAGGGGGCCGTCTTC
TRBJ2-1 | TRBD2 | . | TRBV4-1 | CASSQSSGVSSYNEQFF | TGCGCCAGCAGCCAATCTAGCGGGGTTAGCTCCTACAATGAGCAGTTCTTC
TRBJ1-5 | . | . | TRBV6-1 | CASSRQSNQPQHF | TGTGCCAGCAGCAGACAGAGCAATCAGCCCCAGCATTTT
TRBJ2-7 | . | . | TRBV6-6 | CASSLAASGHEQYF | TGTGCCAGCAGTTTAGCGGCCAGCGGGCACGAGCAGTACTTC
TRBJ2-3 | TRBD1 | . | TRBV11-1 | CASSRGTGGLDTQYF | TGTGCCAGCAGCAGAGGGACAGGTGGTTTGGATACGCAGTATTTT
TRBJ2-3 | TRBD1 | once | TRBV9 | CASSQRTGQGTDTQYF | TGTGCCAGCAGCCAGAGGACAGGGCAGGGCACAGATACGCAGTATTTT
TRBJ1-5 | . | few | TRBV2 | CASSGGVSNQPQHF | TGTGCCAGCAGTGGGGGCGTGAGCAATCAGCCCCAGCATTTT
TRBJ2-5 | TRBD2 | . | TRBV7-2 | CASSFLGLAAVGETQYF | TGTGCCAGCAGCTTCCTAGGACTAGCGGCGGTCGGGGAGACCCAGTACTTC
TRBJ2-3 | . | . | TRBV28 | CAIRDTSPDTQYF | TGTGCCATCCGGGACACTTCACCAGATACGCAGTATTTT
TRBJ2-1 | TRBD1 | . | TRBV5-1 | CASSQGQGSYNEQFF | TGCGCCAGCAGCCAAGGACAGGGTTCCTACAATGAGCAGTTCTTC
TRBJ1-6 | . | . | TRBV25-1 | CASSEFGANSPLHF | TGTGCCAGCAGTGAATTTGGGGCAAATTCACCCCTCCACTTT
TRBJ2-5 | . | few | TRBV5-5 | CASSQYGRQETQYF | TGTGCCAGCAGCCAATACGGGAGACAAGAGACCCAGTACTTC
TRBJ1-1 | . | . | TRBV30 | CAWSVLTGTEAFF | TGTGCCTGGAGTGTATTAACAGGCACTGAAGCTTTCTTT
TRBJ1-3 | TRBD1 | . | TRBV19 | CASRTGGSGNTIYF | TGTGCCAGTAGGACAGGGGGCTCTGGAAACACCATATATTTT
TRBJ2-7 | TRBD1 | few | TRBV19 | CASSTRDRGRKYF | TGTGCCAGTAGTACCCGGGACAGGGGGCGGAAGTACTTC
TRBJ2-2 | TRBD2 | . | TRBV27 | CASSLAGANTGELFF | TGTGCCAGCAGTTTAGCGGGAGCGAACACCGGGGAGCTGTTTTTT
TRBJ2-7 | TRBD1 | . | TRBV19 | CASSKRQGASEQYF | TGTGCCAGTAGTAAGCGGCAGGGGGCTAGCGAGCAGTACTTC
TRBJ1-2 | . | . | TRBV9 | CASSPPDIFYGYTF | TGTGCCAGCAGCCCCCCAGACATCTTCTATGGCTACACCTTC
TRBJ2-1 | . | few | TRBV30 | CAWREDEQFF | TGTGCCTGGAGGGAGGATGAGCAGTTCTTC
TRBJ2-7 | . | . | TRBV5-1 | CASSLAQDYEQYF | TGCGCCAGCAGCTTGGCACAGGATTACGAGCAGTACTTC
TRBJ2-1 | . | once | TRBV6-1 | CASSAASGQFF | TGTGCCAGCAGTGCCGCTTCAGGTCAGTTCTTC
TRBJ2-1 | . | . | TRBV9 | CASSVTLDGVGEQFF | TGTGCCAGCAGCGTAACCTTGGACGGGGTGGGTGAGCAGTTCTTC
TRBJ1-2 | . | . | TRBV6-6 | CASSWDIFGNYGYTF | TGTGCCAGCAGTTGGGACATTTTCGGGAACTATGGCTACACCTTC
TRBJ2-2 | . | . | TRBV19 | CASTTRSGKGNTGELFF | TGTGCCAGTACTACCAGGTCAGGGAAGGGTAACACCGGGGAGCTGTTTTTT
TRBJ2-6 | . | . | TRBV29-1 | CSVKDSAGANVLTF | TGCAGCGTTAAGGACAGTGCAGGGGCCAACGTCCTGACTTTC
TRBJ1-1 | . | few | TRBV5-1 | CASSPNRANTEAFF | TGCGCCAGCAGCCCGAACAGGGCGAACACTGAAGCTTTCTTT
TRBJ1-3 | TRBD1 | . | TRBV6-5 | CASGGTVNTGNTIYF | TGTGCCAGCGGGGGGACAGTCAATACTGGAAACACCATATATTTT
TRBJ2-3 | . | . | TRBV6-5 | CASSGVDSSSDTQYF | TGTGCCAGCAGTGGAGTAGACTCTTCGTCAGATACGCAGTATTTT
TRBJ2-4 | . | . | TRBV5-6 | CASSFGGGDIQYF | TGTGCCAGCAGCTTTGGAGGGGGCGACATTCAGTACTTC
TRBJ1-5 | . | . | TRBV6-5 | CASSPKGGQPQHF | TGTGCCAGCAGTCCCAAGGGGGGGCAGCCCCAGCATTTT
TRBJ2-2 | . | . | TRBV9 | CASSDTGLPTGELFF | TGTGCCAGCAGCGATACGGGACTCCCCACCGGGGAGCTGTTTTTT